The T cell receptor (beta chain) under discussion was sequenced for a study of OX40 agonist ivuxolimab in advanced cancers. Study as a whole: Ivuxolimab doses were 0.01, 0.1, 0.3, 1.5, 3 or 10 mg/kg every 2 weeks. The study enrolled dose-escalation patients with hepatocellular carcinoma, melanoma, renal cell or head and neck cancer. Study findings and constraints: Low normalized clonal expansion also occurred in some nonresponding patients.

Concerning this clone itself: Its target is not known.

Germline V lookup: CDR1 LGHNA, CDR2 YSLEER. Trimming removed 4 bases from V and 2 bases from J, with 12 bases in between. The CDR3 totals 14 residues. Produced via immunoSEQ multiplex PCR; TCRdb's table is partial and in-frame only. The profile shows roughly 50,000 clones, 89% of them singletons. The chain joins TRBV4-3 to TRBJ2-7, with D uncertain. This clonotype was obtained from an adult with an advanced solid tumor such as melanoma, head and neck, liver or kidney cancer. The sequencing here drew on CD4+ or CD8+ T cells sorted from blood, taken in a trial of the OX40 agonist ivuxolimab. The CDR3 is CASSPSDGAYEQYF. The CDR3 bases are TGCGCCAGCAGCCCGTCGGACGGAGCCTACGAGCAGTACTTC.